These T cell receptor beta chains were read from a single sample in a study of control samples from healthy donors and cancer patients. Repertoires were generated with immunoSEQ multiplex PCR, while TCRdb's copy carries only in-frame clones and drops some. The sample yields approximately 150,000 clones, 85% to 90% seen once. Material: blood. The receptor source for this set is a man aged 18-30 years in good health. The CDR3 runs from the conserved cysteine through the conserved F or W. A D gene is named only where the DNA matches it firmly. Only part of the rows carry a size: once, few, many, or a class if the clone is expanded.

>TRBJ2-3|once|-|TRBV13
CASSHSGSFLDTQYF
TGTGCCAGCAGCCACAGTGGGTCCTTCCTGGATACGCAGTATTTT
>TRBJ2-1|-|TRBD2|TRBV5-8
CASSGGTIPNEQFF
TGTGCCAGCAGCGGCGGGACTATTCCGAATGAGCAGTTCTTC
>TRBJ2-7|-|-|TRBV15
CATSRAASYEQYF
TGTGCCACCAGCAGAGCGGCCTCCTACGAGCAGTACTTC
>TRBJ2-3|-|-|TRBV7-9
CASSSSLTDTQYF
TGTGCCAGCAGCTCATCTCTCACAGATACGCAGTATTTT
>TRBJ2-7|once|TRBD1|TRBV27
CASSFKGHGTGPYEQYF
TGTGCCAGCAGTTTCAAAGGCCACGGGACAGGTCCCTACGAGCAGTACTTC
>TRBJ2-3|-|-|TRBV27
CASNRPTDTQYF
TGTGCCAGCAACAGACCCACAGATACGCAGTATTTT
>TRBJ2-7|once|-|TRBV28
CASSLSDPRGYEQYF
TGTGCCAGCAGTTTATCGGACCCACGGGGCTACGAGCAGTACTTC
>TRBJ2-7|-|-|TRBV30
CAWTGGPNEQYF
TGTGCCTGGACAGGGGGGCCCAACGAGCAGTACTTC
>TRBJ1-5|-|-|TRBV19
CASSIPRVGSEHSNQPQHF
TGTGCCAGTAGTATCCCGAGGGTTGGTTCGGAGCATAGCAATCAGCCCCAGCATTTT
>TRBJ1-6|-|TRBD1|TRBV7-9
CASSLGQGDSPLHF
TGTGCCAGCAGCTTAGGACAGGGGGATTCACCCCTCCACTTT
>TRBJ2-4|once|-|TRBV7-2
CASSLEGASGAGFQYF
TGTGCCAGCAGCTTAGAAGGGGCTTCAGGGGCGGGCTTTCAGTACTTC
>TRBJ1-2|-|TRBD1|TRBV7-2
CASSATGGDGYTF
TGTGCCAGCAGTGCGACAGGGGGCGACGGCTACACCTTC
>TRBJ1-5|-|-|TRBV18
CASSPQGSQPQHF
TGTGCCAGCTCACCACAGGGATCTCAGCCCCAGCATTTT
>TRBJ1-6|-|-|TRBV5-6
CASSLLPGGNSPLHF
TGTGCCAGCAGCTTGCTGCCAGGAGGAAATTCACCCCTCCACTTT
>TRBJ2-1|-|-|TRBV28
CASSTQAVTGPYNEQFF
TGTGCCAGCAGTACCCAGGCAGTGACAGGACCCTACAATGAGCAGTTCTTC
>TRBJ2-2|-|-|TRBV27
CASSLRPLTGELFF
TGTGCCAGCAGTTTACGACCCCTCACCGGGGAGCTGTTTTTT
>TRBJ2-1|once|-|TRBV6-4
CASSDKDSNEQFF
TGTGCCAGCAGTGACAAGGACAGCAATGAGCAGTTCTTC
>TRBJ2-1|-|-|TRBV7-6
CASSLVTASSYNEQFF
TGTGCCAGCAGCTTAGTAACAGCCAGCTCCTACAATGAGCAGTTCTTC
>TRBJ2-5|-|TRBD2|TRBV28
CASSQGLEKETQYF
TGTGCCAGCAGTCAAGGACTAGAAAAAGAGACCCAGTACTTC
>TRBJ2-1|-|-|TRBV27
CASSGRLPRNNEQFF
TGTGCCAGCAGTGGAAGACTCCCTCGTAACAATGAGCAGTTCTTC
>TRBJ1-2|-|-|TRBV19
CASSKGQYGYTF
TGTGCCAGTAGTAAGGGACAATATGGCTACACCTTC
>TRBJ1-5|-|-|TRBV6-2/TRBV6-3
CASSYGRADQPQHF
TGTGCCAGCAGTTACGGCAGGGCCGATCAGCCCCAGCATTTT
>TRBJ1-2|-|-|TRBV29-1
CSVEIGEGDYGYTF
TGCAGCGTTGAAATCGGGGAGGGGGACTATGGCTACACCTTC
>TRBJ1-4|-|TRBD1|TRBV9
CASSRGQGATNEKLFF
TGTGCCAGCAGCAGAGGACAGGGAGCAACTAATGAAAAACTGTTTTTT
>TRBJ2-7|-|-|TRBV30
CAWSPRGGPSYEQYF
TGTGCCTGGAGCCCCCGAGGGGGGCCCTCCTACGAGCAGTACTTC
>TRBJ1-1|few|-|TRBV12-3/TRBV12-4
CASTTGLRKAFF
TGTGCCAGCACCACAGGGCTTAGGAAAGCTTTCTTT
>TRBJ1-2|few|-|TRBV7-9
CATGIAGYGYTF
TGTGCCACGGGAATAGCGGGCTATGGCTACACCTTC
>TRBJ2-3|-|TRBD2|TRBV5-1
CASSLDGTSGGVDTQYF
TGCGCCAGCAGCTTGGACGGTACTAGCGGGGGGGTAGATACGCAGTATTTT
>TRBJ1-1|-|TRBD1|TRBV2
CASSETGAKNTEAFF
TGTGCCAGCAGTGAAACAGGGGCCAAGAACACTGAAGCTTTCTTT
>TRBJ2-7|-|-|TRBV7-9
CASSSDPGAPAGLYEQYF
TGTGCCAGCAGCTCCGACCCCGGGGCCCCCGCTGGTTTATACGAGCAGTACTTC
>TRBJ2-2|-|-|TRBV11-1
CASSRTLGYTGELFF
TGTGCCAGCAGCCGAACCCTAGGGTACACCGGGGAGCTGTTTTTT
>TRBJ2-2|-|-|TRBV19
CASSLGMANTGELFF
TGTGCCAGTAGTCTGGGGATGGCGAACACCGGGGAGCTGTTTTTT
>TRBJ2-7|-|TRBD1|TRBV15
CATSGRDRVYEQYF
TGTGCCACCAGCGGCCGGGACAGGGTTTACGAGCAGTACTTC
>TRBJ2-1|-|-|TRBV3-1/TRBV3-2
CASSQAGQIDEQFF
TGTGCCAGCAGCCAAGCCGGACAGATTGATGAGCAGTTCTTC
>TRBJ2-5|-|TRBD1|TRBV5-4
CASSFDREETQYF
TGTGCCAGCAGCTTTGACAGGGAAGAGACCCAGTACTTC
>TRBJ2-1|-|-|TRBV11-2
CASSRPQGHNEQFF
TGTGCCAGCAGCCGACCCCAGGGGCACAATGAGCAGTTCTTC
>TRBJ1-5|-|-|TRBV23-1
CASSQWPDIHQPQHF
TGCGCCAGCAGTCAATGGCCGGACATTCATCAGCCCCAGCATTTT
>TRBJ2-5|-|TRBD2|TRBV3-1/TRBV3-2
CASSQRTSGQETQYF
TGTGCCAGCAGCCAACGGACTAGCGGGCAAGAGACCCAGTACTTC
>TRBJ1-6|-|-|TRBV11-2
CASSLLREDSPLHF
TGTGCCAGCAGCTTACTCAGGGAGGATTCACCCCTCCACTTT
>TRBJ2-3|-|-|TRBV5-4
CASSPGPSIGTDTQYF
TGTGCCAGCAGTCCCGGCCCTTCCATCGGCACAGATACGCAGTATTTT
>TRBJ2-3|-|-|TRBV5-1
CASSQGGTDTQYF
TGCGCCAGCAGCCAGGGGGGAACAGATACGCAGTATTTT
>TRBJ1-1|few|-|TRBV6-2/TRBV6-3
CASSYEDTYTEAFF
TGTGCCAGCAGTTACGAGGACACCTACACTGAAGCTTTCTTT
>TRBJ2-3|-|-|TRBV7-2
CASSPAPDTQYF
TGTGCCAGCAGCCCTGCCCCAGATACGCAGTATTTT
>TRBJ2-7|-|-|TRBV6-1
CASSDYPNNGWEQYF
TGTGCCAGCAGTGATTATCCCAACAACGGTTGGGAGCAGTACTTC
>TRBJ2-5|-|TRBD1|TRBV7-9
CASSPDPRTGSMKTQYF
TGTGCCAGCAGCCCCGACCCGAGGACAGGTAGTATGAAGACCCAGTACTTC
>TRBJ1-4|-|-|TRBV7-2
CASSKGGSNEKLFF
TGTGCCAGCAGCAAGGGAGGGTCTAACGAAAAACTGTTTTTT
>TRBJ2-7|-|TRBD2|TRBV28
CASSLQSSGGSYEQYF
TGTGCCAGCAGTCTTCAATCTAGCGGGGGTTCCTACGAGCAGTACTTC
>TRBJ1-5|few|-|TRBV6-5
CASSQFQPQHF
TGTGCCAGCAGCCAATTTCAGCCCCAGCATTTT
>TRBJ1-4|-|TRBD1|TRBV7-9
CASSSIGAGQWNEKLFF
TGTGCCAGCAGCTCAATAGGAGCGGGACAGTGGAATGAAAAACTGTTTTTT
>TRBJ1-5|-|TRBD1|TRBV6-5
CAAGQATHQPQHF
TGTGCCGCGGGACAGGCTACGCATCAGCCCCAGCATTTT